This TCR beta chain was identified in a study of graft-versus-host responses after intestinal transplantation. Sequencing was performed with immunoSEQ multiplex PCR; in TCRdb, only in-frame clones are kept and a portion is missing. The sample contains 90,000 to 120,000 clones, over 75% of which appear only once. In the case of this clone: Its specificity is unknown.

The germline V gene encodes CDR1 SNHLY and CDR2 FYNNEI. The CDR3 has 15 residues. V shed 7 bases, J shed 0 bases, and the junction held 6 bases outside the gene matches. This chain links TRBV2 with TRBJ2-5; 9 nucleotides agree with TRBD2. This TCR derives from a human donor who received an intestinal transplant. Sequencing was performed on unstimulated CD4+ T cells sorted from spleen or lymph node cells, taken before intestinal transplant. The CDR3: CASNLAGMYQETQYF. The CDR3 DNA sequence: TGTGCCAGCAATCTAGCGGGGATGTACCAAGAGACCCAGTACTTC. The entire variable domain, with the rest obtained from reference TRBV2 and TRBJ2-5, is as follows: EPEVTQTPSHQVTQMGQEVILRCVPISNHLYFYWYRQILGQKVEFLVSFYNNEISEKSEIFDDQFSVERPDGSNFTLKIRSTKLEDSAMYFCASNLAGMYQETQYFGPGTRLLVL.